The 3 T cell receptor beta chains below all came from one sample that was sequenced in a study of T cells expressing NK-cell markers. TCRdb re-called the 5' RACE reads; every CDR3 protein appears as one record, without DNA. Here the sample table reports roughly 420,000 distinct CDR3 sequences. The source material was blood T cells: a sorted CD56 or NKG2C T cell subset, CD4+ or CD8+ T cells, or bulk PBMC T cells (not recorded which). These TCRs come from a woman between 18 and 75 years old in good health.

The gene calls are TRBV7-8 and TRBJ2-5. Germline V lookup: CDR1 SGHVS, CDR2 FQNEAQ. CDR3 size: 14 residues. CDR3 sequence reads: CASSLAPVEETQYF.

The rearrangement joins TRBV28 to TRBJ2-1; the TCRdb D gene call, TRBD2, has no DNA to confirm it. The CDR3 sequence is 15 residues long. The V gene's germline CDR1 is MDHEN and CDR2 SYDVKM. CDR3 region: CASSLPERKYNEQFF.

The rearrangement uses TRBV7-8 and TRBJ2-1. The CDR3 length is 16 residues. CDR1 is SGHVS, CDR2 FQNEAQ, per germline. The CDR3 region is CASSLVNAVFVNEQFF. The full variable domain, completed using reference TRBV7-8 and TRBJ2-1, is GAGVSQSPRYKVAKRGQDVALRCDPISGHVSLFWYQQALGQGPEFLTYFQNEAQLDKSGLPSDRFFAERPEGSVSTLKIQRTQQEDSAVYLCASSLVNAVFVNEQFFGPGTRLTVL.